Each of the 32 T cell receptor beta chains below was sequenced from the same sample in a study of CD8 T cell repertoires and HIV-1 epitope variants. For these receptors, no antigen is known. Repertoires were generated with immunoSEQ multiplex PCR, while TCRdb's copy carries only in-frame clones and drops some. The sample carries 5,000 to 7,000 clones, under 70% recorded once. Sample: cultured CD8+ T cells derived from PBMCs. These receptors were obtained from a male donor with HIV.

This sequence joins TRBV4-2 and TRBJ2-7; 9 nucleotides agree with TRBD2. V was clipped by 0 bases and J by 3 bases; unmatched bases: 3. Germline V gives CDR1 LGHNA, CDR2 YNFKEQ. CDR3 length: 15 amino acids. The CDR3, as DNA: TGTGCCAGCAGCCAAGAGACTAGCGGCAACTACGAGCAGTACTTC. It yields the protein CASSQETSGNYEQYF.

This clone was counted a single time. The chain has TRBV5-1 and TRBJ2-7, with 7 nucleotides matching TRBD1. Germline values: CDR1 SGHRS, CDR2 YFSETQ. The CDR3 runs to 14 residues. J gave up 2 bases and V 4 bases, and 6 bases lay outside the gene matches. The CDR3: CASSPGQGAYEQYF. The CDR3 DNA is TGCGCCAGCAGCCCAGGGCAGGGGGCCTACGAGCAGTACTTC.

The rearrangement links TRBV27 to TRBJ1-1; D uncertain. Between the trimmed V and J ends, which lost 11 bases and 8 bases, there was a span of 18 bases. In germline, CDR1 is MNHEY, CDR2 SMNVEV (reference sequence). CDR3 length: 12 residues. CDR3 sequence reads: CAVRPRMGEAFF. For the CDR3, the DNA is TGTGCCGTCCGGCCTCGAATGGGGGAAGCTTTCTTT.

The chain combines TRBV28 with TRBJ1-5, with unresolved D. V lost 2 bases to trimming and J lost 6 bases, with 11 bases between them. CDR1 and CDR2 from the germline V gene are MDHEN and SYDVKM. The CDR3 runs 14 residues. CDR3 DNA sequence: TGTGCCAGCAGTTTAGAAAGTGGGATTCAGCCCCAGCATTTT. Protein: CASSLESGIQPQHF.

This clone was seen a handful of times. The V and J genes are TRBV10-3 and TRBJ2-7, with a weak D call TRBD1 (6 bases). This CDR3 region has 14 residues. Germline-derived CDR1 and CDR2 are ENHRY and SYGVKD. Trimming took off 7 bases at V and 4 bases at J, with 17 bases between the two ends. This chain's CDR3 is CAITSQGSEYEQYF. As DNA, the CDR3 is TGTGCCATCACCTCACAGGGTTCCGAATACGAGCAGTACTTC.

The sample holds one count of this clone. The V gene is TRBV28, the J gene TRBJ1-5; 9 bases agree with TRBD1. With V trimmed by 4 bases and J by 3 bases, 7 bases remained unmatched. The germline V gene encodes CDR1 MDHEN and CDR2 SYDVKM. The CDR3 covers 16 residues. This chain's CDR3 is CASSSEQGALNQPQHF. The CDR3 DNA reads as TGTGCCAGCAGTTCCGAACAGGGGGCTCTCAATCAGCCCCAGCATTTT.

The chain recombines TRBV4-2 with TRBJ1-5, with D possibly matching TRBD1 (6 bases). Per the germline V gene, CDR1 is LGHNA and CDR2 is YNFKEQ. The CDR3 totals 17 residues. V lost 0 bases to trimming and J lost 1 base, with 13 bases between them. The CDR3 region has the DNA TGTGCCAGCAGCCAAGATTTAGGCAGGGGAAGCAATCAGCCCCAGCATTTT. It codes for CASSQDLGRGSNQPQHF.

This clone came up once. The rearrangement uses TRBV29-1 and TRBJ2-1; D is undetermined. Trimming left V 4 bases short and J 7 bases short, with 14 bases between. The CDR3 has 13 residues. CDR1 is SQVTM, CDR2 ANQGSEA, per germline. The chain's CDR3 is CSVAEPRHNEQFF. CDR3 in DNA: TGCAGCGTTGCCGAGCCCCGGCATAATGAGCAGTTCTTC.

The chain has TRBV5-1 and TRBJ1-4; possibly TRBD1 for D (5 bases). V shed 4 bases and J shed 0 bases, with 10 bases lying between them. Germline loops: CDR1 SGHRS, CDR2 YFSETQ. The CDR3 totals 15 residues. Here the CDR3 reads CASSRQGSTNEKLFF. In nucleotides, the CDR3 is TGCGCCAGCAGCCGTCAGGGTTCAACTAATGAAAAACTGTTTTTT.

This chain links TRBV28 with TRBJ1-5; D might be TRBD1 (6 bases). Per the germline V gene, CDR1 is MDHEN and CDR2 is SYDVKM. Between the trimmed V and J ends, which lost 11 bases and 1 base, there was a span of 27 bases. The CDR3 covers 18 residues. CDR3 sequence: CALPLGAYRDQSNQPQHF. The CDR3 coding sequence is TGTGCCCTTCCCTTGGGGGCCTACCGCGATCAAAGCAATCAGCCCCAGCATTTT.

This clone was seen once. The CDR3 spells CASSVDSSREQYF. Here the CDR3 DNA reads TGTGCCAGCAGCGTAGATTCTAGCCGCGAGCAGTACTTC. The chain uses TRBV9 and TRBJ2-7; D possibly corresponds to TRBD2 (5 bases). The CDR3 sequence is 13 residues long. The germline gives CDR1 SGDLS, CDR2 YYNGEE. Trimming removed 0 bases from V and 6 bases from J, with 10 bases in between.

CDR3 region: CSVGAGGYTGELFF. CDR3 sequence (DNA): TGCAGCGTTGGGGCAGGGGGCTACACCGGGGAGCTGTTTTTT. This chain links TRBV29-1 with TRBJ2-2, with TRBD1 identical over 8 bases. Germline V CDR1 and CDR2: SQVTM, ANQGSEA. There are 14 residues in the CDR3. After removal of 4 bases from V and 3 bases from J, the junction contained 4 bases not matched to a gene.

This chain connects TRBV10-3 to TRBJ1-2; D remains ambiguous. Trimming cost V 0 bases and J 2 bases, with 7 bases left between them. In germline, CDR1 is ENHRY, CDR2 SYGVKD. CDR3 size: 14 residues. The CDR3 protein is CAISESNQNYGYTF. The DNA for the CDR3 is TGTGCCATCAGTGAGTCAAATCAGAACTATGGCTACACCTTC.

The rearrangement links TRBV27 to TRBJ2-7, with TRBD2 matching over 7 bases. CDR1 MNHEY and CDR2 SMNVEV come from the germline V gene (reference sequence). V trimming: 6 bases; J trimming: 1 base; junction bases outside the gene matches: 3. The CDR3 spans 13 residues. The CDR3 DNA reads TGTGCCAGCAGGATGGGACTATCCTACGAGCAGTACTTC. It yields the protein CASRMGLSYEQYF.

The chain joins TRBV13 to TRBJ2-1; no clear D. Germline CDR1 PRHDT, CDR2 FYEKMQ (reference sequence). Deletions cut 3 bases from V and 3 bases from J, with 9 bases between. This CDR3 comprises 14 residues. The CDR3 DNA is TGTGCCAGCAGCTTTAGAGAGTTCTACAATGAGCAGTTCTTC. It codes for CASSFREFYNEQFF.

J is TRBJ1-2 and V is TRBV10-1, with 7 bases fitting TRBD1. The CDR3 is 15 amino acids. V was pared by 4 bases and J by 1 base, with 6 bases of the junction left unmatched. Germline values: CDR1 WNHNN, CDR2 SYGVQD (reference sequence). CDR3 loop: CASSASWDSNYGYTF. In DNA, the CDR3 is TGCGCCAGCAGTGCCTCCTGGGACAGTAACTATGGCTACACCTTC.

The rearrangement links TRBV4-3 to TRBJ1-2, with a tentative D call TRBD1 (6 bases). The CDR3 extends over 15 amino acids. With 3 bases removed from V and 2 bases from J, the gap between germline ends came to 13 bases. Germline CDR1 reads LGHNA; CDR2 reads YSLEER. CDR3 in amino acids: CASSQSRGLNYGYTF. The CDR3 region has the DNA TGCGCCAGCAGCCAGTCGCGGGGGCTGAACTATGGCTACACCTTC.

CDR3 sequence (DNA): TGTGCCAGTAGTATTGGGCTAGCGGGGGCCCTTACAGATACGCAGTATTTT. Its protein is CASSIGLAGALTDTQYF. The chain joins TRBV19 to TRBJ2-3; TRBD2 matches at 10 bases. Germline CDR1 LNHDA, CDR2 SQIVND (reference sequence). The V gene end was trimmed by 3 bases and the J gene end by 3 bases; junction bases not matched to a gene: 9. This CDR3 has 17 residues. The whole variable domain, filled in from reference TRBV19 and TRBJ2-3, reads DGGITQSPKYLFRKEGQNVTLSCEQNLNHDAMYWYRQDPGQGLRLIYYSQIVNDFQKGDIAEGYSVSREKKESFPLTVTSAQKNPTAFYLCASSIGLAGALTDTQYFGPGTRLTVL.

The chain uses TRBV7-2 and TRBJ2-7; D gene unclear. With 3 bases removed from V and 4 bases from J, the gap between germline ends came to 7 bases. The germline V gene has CDR1 SGHTA and CDR2 FQGNSA. The CDR3 loop spans 12 amino acids. The CDR3 DNA reads TGTGCCAGCAGCTTGGATCAGTACGAGCAGTACTTC. This encodes CASSLDQYEQYF. Combining the CDR3 with reference TRBV7-2 and TRBJ2-7 gives the whole variable domain GAGVSQSPSNKVTEKGKDVELRCDPISGHTALYWYRQSLGQGLEFLIYFQGNSAPDKSGLPSDRFSAERTGGSVSTLTIQRTQQEDSAVYLCASSLDQYEQYFGPGTRLTVT.

The genes are TRBV28 and TRBJ1-5; possible D gene TRBD1, 5 bases. With 6 bases removed from V and 3 bases from J, the gap between germline ends came to 15 bases. Germline V gene sequence: CDR1 MDHEN, CDR2 SYDVKM. This CDR3 spans 15 amino acids. The DNA for the CDR3 is TGTGCCAGCAGCCCAGAGGGGACCTTCAATCAGCCCCAGCATTTT. This sequence encodes CASSPEGTFNQPQHF.

V usage is TRBV19 and J usage is TRBJ2-7, with D hard to call. The CDR3 totals 14 residues. The germline V gene encodes CDR1 LNHDA and CDR2 SQIVND (reference sequence). V was trimmed by 5 bases and J by 2 bases, leaving 13 bases between them. CDR3 residues: CASSAAHPAYEQYF. CDR3 sequence (DNA): TGTGCCAGTAGTGCAGCCCACCCCGCCTACGAGCAGTACTTC.

The gene calls are TRBV9 and TRBJ2-7; TRBD1 agrees at 11 bases. The CDR3 length is 13 residues. Germline trimming cut 2 bases from V and 6 bases from J; bases unmatched to any gene: 1. Germline V lookup: CDR1 SGDLS, CDR2 YYNGEE. The CDR3 DNA reads as TGTGCCAGCAGCGTGGGGACAGGGGGCGAGCAGTACTTC. Its protein product is CASSVGTGGEQYF.

V is TRBV4-3 and J is TRBJ1-2, with D unclear. The length of the CDR3 is 15 residues. Germline V lookup: CDR1 LGHNA, CDR2 YSLEER. V was cut by 0 bases and J by 4 bases, with 12 bases left in between. Here the CDR3 DNA reads TGCGCCAGCAGCCAAGAGTTGTCGGGGAGCTATGGCTACACCTTC. Its translation: CASSQELSGSYGYTF.

The V call is TRBV2, the J call TRBJ1-1, with D uncertain. CDR1 and CDR2 from the germline V gene are SNHLY and FYNNEI. This CDR3 is 13 amino acids long. V lost 3 bases and J lost 2, with 7 bases in between. CDR3 bases: TGTGCCAGCAGTGATAGTCTTAACACTGAAGCTTTCTTT. It specifies CASSDSLNTEAFF.

J is TRBJ2-7 and V is TRBV19, with D possibly TRBD2 on 6 matching bases. The CDR3 is 15 amino acids. CDR1 and CDR2 from the germline V gene are LNHDA and SQIVND (reference sequence). V was shortened by 1 base and J by 1 base, with 11 bases between the two germline ends. Written as DNA, the CDR3 is TGTGCCAGTAGTATAGCCCTCGGAGGGTCCTACGAGCAGTACTTC. Encoded protein: CASSIALGGSYEQYF.

As regards this clone: One end of the junction does not line up with germline, which may come from a read error. Other DNA variants within this sample encode the same CDR3. CDR3: CASSSAGTEAFF. The CDR3 DNA sequence: TGCGCCAGCAGCAGCGCCGGGACTGAAGCTTTCTTT. The gene calls are TRBV7-6 and TRBJ1-1, with D unresolved. The CDR3 runs 12 residues. Germline V gives CDR1 SGHVS, CDR2 FNYEAQ.

This chain connects TRBV5-1 to TRBJ1-5; unclear D gene. Per germline, CDR1 SGHRS and CDR2 YFSETQ. The CDR3 extends over 13 amino acids. Trimming cost V 2 bases and J 4 bases, with 7 bases left between them. The CDR3 bases are TGCGCCAGCAGCTTAATGGGTAATCAGCCCCAGCATTTT. Residues: CASSLMGNQPQHF. The whole variable domain, remainder taken from reference TRBV5-1 and TRBJ1-5, is KAGVTQTPRYLIKTRGQQVTLSCSPISGHRSVSWYQQTPGQGLQFLFEYFSETQRNKGNFPGRFSGRQFSNSRSEMNVSTLELGDSALYLCASSLMGNQPQHFGDGTRLSIL.

V is TRBV19 and J is TRBJ1-2; 8 bases are shared with TRBD1. With V trimmed by 0 bases and J by 4 bases, 7 bases remained unmatched. CDR1 LNHDA and CDR2 SQIVND come from the germline V gene (reference sequence). The CDR3 covers 16 residues. Here the CDR3 reads CASSIDTADRVYGYTF. The CDR3 DNA reads as TGTGCCAGTAGTATAGATACCGCGGACAGGGTCTATGGCTACACCTTC.

This clone has only a few counts. The V gene is TRBV19, the J gene TRBJ2-4, with 11 bases fitting TRBD2. Germline trimming cut 7 bases from V and 5 bases from J; bases unmatched to any gene: 16. CDR1 and CDR2 from the germline V gene are LNHDA and SQIVND (reference sequence). The CDR3 is made up of 18 amino acids. The CDR3 is CASNDRRWGGLAENIQYF. As DNA, the CDR3 is TGTGCCAGTAACGATCGGAGGTGGGGGGGACTAGCGGAAAACATTCAGTACTTC.

The chain recombines TRBV28 with TRBJ2-3, with D possibly matching TRBD2 (5 bases). CDR1 is MDHEN, CDR2 SYDVKM, per germline. The CDR3 consists of 17 residues. Trimming took off 7 bases at V and 2 bases at J, with 22 bases between the two ends. CDR3 coding DNA: TGTGCCAGCACTGACTACGGGATAGCTCAGGACACAGATACGCAGTATTTT. It translates to CASTDYGIAQDTDTQYF.

This clone turned up a few times. J is TRBJ2-5 and V is TRBV11-2; D gene uncertain. CDR3 length: 15 amino acids. V was cut by 1 base and J by 2 bases, with 11 bases left in between. Germline CDR1 reads SGHAT; CDR2 reads FQNNGV. CDR3 in amino acids: CASSLGRELQETQYF. The CDR3 DNA reads as TGTGCCAGCAGCTTAGGGCGAGAACTACAAGAGACCCAGTACTTC.

The V gene is TRBV19, the J gene TRBJ2-1; 8 nucleotides agree with TRBD2. The CDR3 extends over 15 amino acids. The trim removed 1 base at V and 4 bases at J, leaving 3 bases unmatched. Germline CDR1 reads LNHDA; CDR2 reads SQIVND (reference sequence). The CDR3 protein is CASSIGTSSYNEQFF. The CDR3, as DNA: TGTGCCAGTAGTATAGGGACTAGCAGTTACAATGAGCAGTTCTTC.